A selection of T cell receptor beta chains follows, all from one sample in a study of shared clonotypes between healthy human individuals. Libraries were prepared by immunoSEQ multiplex PCR; TCRdb keeps only in-frame clonotypes and omits some of them. This table has millions of clones, approximately 93% appearing once. The sequencing input was naive CD4+ T cells from PBMCs. These receptors all stem from a man aged 18 to 29 in good health. Some clones in this sample may be carry-over from other donors' samples. Both conserved end residues are part of each CDR3. A D gene is named only where the DNA matches it firmly. Clone size is shown for a subset of rows, as once, few, many or a class of expanded clone.

>TRBJ1-3|TRBV7-2|few|TRBD1
TGTGCCAGCAGCTTGGACAGGGGTAGAAACACCATATATTTT
CASSLDRGRNTIYF
>TRBJ2-4|TRBV7-2|once|.
TGTGCCAGCAGCTTGGTGGGTTGGCGGGCCACCAAAAACATTCAGTACTTC
CASSLVGWRATKNIQYF
>TRBJ2-5|TRBV6-1|.|.
TGTGCCAGCAGTGACGGGGCTATGGAGACCCAGTACTTC
CASSDGAMETQYF
>TRBJ2-2|TRBV11-2|.|TRBD2
TGTGCCAGCAGCTTACTCCTAGCGGTCGCCGGGGAGCTGTTTTTT
CASSLLLAVAGELFF
>TRBJ2-7|TRBV28|.|.
TGTGCCAGCGGCTATCAACCCCATGTGGAGCAGTACTTC
CASGYQPHVEQYF
>TRBJ2-7|TRBV18|.|TRBD2
TGTGCCAGCTCACTTGGCCTAGCGGTCTACGAGCAGTACTTC
CASSLGLAVYEQYF
>TRBJ1-1|TRBV29-1|.|.
TGCAGCGTTGAACGGGGTAACACTGAAGCTTTCTTT
CSVERGNTEAFF
>TRBJ2-7|TRBV6-6|.|.
TGTGCCAGCAGCCCTAGACAGACGACCTACGAGCAGTACTTC
CASSPRQTTYEQYF
>TRBJ1-5|TRBV28|.|.
TGTGCCAGCAGCAACGCGGGCTTAAGTCAGCCCCAGCATTTT
CASSNAGLSQPQHF
>TRBJ2-5|TRBV20-1|once|.
TGCAGTGCTAGTTCCTCCACGACCCAGTACTTC
CSASSSTTQYF
>TRBJ1-5|TRBV28|.|TRBD1
TGTGCCAGCAAGGACAGGGTTCGCAATCAGCCCCAGCATTTT
CASKDRVRNQPQHF
>TRBJ1-5|TRBV6-5|.|TRBD1
TGTGCCAGCAGTTACTCGGGACAGACTAATCAGCCCCAGCATTTT
CASSYSGQTNQPQHF
>TRBJ2-1|TRBV9|.|.
TGTGCCAGCAAGTCTCGCTACAATGAGCAGTTCTTC
CASKSRYNEQFF
>TRBJ2-7|TRBV7-9|once|.
TGTGCCAGCAGCTTAGGGAAACAGGCGGAGGGGGAGCAGTACTTC
CASSLGKQAEGEQYF
>TRBJ2-1|TRBV6-1|.|TRBD1
TGTGCCAGCAGTGGCGGACAGGGATACAATGAGCAGTTCTTC
CASSGGQGYNEQFF
>TRBJ2-1|TRBV5-1|.|TRBD1
TGCGCCAGCAGCTCAGATGGGACAGGGGCTTACAATGAGCAGTTCTTC
CASSSDGTGAYNEQFF
>TRBJ2-7|TRBV28|.|.
TGTGCCAGCAGTTCCGGGACGCCCCCAACCTACGAGCAGTACTTC
CASSSGTPPTYEQYF
>TRBJ2-7|TRBV7-3|.|.
TGTGCCAGCAGCTTAACGTGGTCGGGACCCCTTACCTGCGAGCAGTACTTC
CASSLTWSGPLTCEQYF
>TRBJ2-1|TRBV6-5|.|.
TGTGCCAGCAGAATACAGGACAATGAGCAGTTCTTC
CASRIQDNEQFF
>TRBJ1-6|TRBV5-1|.|TRBD1
TGCGCCAGCAGCTCCGGGACAGGGAGGAATTCACCCCTCCACTTT
CASSSGTGRNSPLHF
>TRBJ2-2|TRBV6-1|.|.
TGTGCCAGCAGTGTCCCGTTTGTACAGGCGAACACCGGGGAGCTGTTTTTT
CASSVPFVQANTGELFF
>TRBJ2-7|TRBV7-2|.|TRBD1
TGTGCCAGCAGCTTCACAGGGGGGTGGTACGAGCAGTACTTC
CASSFTGGWYEQYF
>TRBJ1-1|TRBV14|.|.
TGTGCCAGCAGCCAAGAGTTAAGGACTGAAGCTTTCTTT
CASSQELRTEAFF
>TRBJ2-2|TRBV10-3|.|TRBD2
TGTGCCATCAGTGAGTCGATTAACAGCGGGAGGGCCGGGGAGCTGTTTTTT
CAISESINSGRAGELFF
>TRBJ1-2|TRBV10-3|.|TRBD1
TGTGCCATCACCGGGGACAGTGTCAGCTATGGCTACACCTTC
CAITGDSVSYGYTF
>TRBJ2-7|TRBV6-5|.|.
TGTGCCAGCAGTTACGGGAGGGGGGTCTACGAGCAGTACTTC
CASSYGRGVYEQYF